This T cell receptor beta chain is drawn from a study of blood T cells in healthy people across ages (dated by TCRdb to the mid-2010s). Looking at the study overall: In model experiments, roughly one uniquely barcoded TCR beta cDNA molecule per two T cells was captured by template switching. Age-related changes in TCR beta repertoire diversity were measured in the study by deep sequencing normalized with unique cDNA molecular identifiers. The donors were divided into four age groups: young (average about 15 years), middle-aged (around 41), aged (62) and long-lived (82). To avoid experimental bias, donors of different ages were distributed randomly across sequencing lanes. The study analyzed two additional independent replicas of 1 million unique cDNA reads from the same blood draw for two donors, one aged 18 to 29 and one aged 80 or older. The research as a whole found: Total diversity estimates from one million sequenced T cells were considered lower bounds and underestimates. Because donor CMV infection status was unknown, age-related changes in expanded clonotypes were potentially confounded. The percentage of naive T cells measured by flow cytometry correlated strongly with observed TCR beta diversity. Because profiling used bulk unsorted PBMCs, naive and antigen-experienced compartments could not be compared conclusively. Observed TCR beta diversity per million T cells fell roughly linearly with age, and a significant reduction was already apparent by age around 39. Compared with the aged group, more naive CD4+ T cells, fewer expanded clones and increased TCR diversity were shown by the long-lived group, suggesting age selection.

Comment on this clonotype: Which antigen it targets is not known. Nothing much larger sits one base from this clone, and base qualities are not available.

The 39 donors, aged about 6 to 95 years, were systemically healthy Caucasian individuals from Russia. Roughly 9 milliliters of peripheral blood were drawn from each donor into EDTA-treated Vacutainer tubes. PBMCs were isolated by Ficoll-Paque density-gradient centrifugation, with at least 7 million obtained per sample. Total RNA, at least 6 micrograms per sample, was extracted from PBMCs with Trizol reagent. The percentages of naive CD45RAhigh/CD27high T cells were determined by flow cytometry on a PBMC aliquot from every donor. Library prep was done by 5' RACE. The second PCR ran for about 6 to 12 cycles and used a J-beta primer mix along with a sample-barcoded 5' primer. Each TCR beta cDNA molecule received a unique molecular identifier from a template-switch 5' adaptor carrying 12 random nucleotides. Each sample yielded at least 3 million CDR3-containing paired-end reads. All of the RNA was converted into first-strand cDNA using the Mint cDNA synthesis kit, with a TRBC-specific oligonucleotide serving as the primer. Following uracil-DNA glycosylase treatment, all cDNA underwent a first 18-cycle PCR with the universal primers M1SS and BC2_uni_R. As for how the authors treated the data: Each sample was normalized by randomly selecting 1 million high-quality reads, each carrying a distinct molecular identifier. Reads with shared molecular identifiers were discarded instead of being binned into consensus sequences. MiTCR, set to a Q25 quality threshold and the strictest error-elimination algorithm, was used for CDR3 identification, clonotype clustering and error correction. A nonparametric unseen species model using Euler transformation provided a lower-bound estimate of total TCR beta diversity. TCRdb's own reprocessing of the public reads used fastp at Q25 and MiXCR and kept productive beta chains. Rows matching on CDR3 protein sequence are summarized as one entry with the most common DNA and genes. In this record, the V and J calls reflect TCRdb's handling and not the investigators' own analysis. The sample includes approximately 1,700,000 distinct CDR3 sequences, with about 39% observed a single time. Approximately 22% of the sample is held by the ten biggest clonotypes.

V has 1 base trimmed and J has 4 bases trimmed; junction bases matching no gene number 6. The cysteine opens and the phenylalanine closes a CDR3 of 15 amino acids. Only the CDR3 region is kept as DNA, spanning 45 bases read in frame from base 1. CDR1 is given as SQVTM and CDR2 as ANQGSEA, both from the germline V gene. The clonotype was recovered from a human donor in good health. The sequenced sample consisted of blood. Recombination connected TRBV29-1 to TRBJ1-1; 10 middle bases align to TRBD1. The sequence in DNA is TGCAGCGTTGAAGTAAGGACAGGGGGGATCACTGAAGCTTTCTTT. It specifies CSVEVRTGGITEAFF.